This TCR beta chain stems from a study of immune characteristics of hereditary and idiopathic chronic pancreatitis. This table comes from immunoSEQ multiplex PCR, and its TCRdb copy is limited to in-frame clones, with some not included. This table holds roughly 1,700 clones, approximately 72% found once. Total pancreatectomy with islet autotransplantation was the source of the chronic pancreatitis pancreas tissue. The sequenced sample consisted of pancreas tissue with hereditary chronic pancreatitis. The TCR comes from a human donor with chronic pancreatitis.

The CDR3 sequence: CASGVSSYEQYF. Here the CDR3 DNA reads TGTGCCTCGGGAGTCAGCTCCTACGAGCAGTACTTC. The rearrangement joins TRBV27 to TRBJ2-7; D may be TRBD2 (6 bases). V lost 11 bases, J lost 0 bases, and 11 bases lay in between. CDR3 length equals 12 residues. Germline V gene lookup returns CDR1 MNHEY and CDR2 SMNVEV (reference sequence).